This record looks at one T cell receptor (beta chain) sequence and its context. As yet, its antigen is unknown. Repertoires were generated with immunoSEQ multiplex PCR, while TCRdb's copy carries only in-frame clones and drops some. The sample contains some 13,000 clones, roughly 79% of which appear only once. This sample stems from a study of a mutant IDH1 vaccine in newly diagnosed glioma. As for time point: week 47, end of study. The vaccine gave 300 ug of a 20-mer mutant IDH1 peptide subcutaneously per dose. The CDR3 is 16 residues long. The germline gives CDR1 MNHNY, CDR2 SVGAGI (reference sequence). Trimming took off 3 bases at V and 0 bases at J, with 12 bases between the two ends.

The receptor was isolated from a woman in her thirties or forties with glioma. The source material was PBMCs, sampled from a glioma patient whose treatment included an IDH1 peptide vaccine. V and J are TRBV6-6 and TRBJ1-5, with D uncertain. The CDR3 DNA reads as TGTGCCAGCAGTTATGAGTTGAACGTTAGCAATCAGCCCCAGCATTTT. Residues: CASSYELNVSNQPQHF.